These 15 T cell receptor beta chains originate from one sample sequenced in a study of CD8 T cells in ankylosing spondylitis (dated by TCRdb to the late 2010s). Preparation of the library involved 5' RACE. Sequencing instrument: Illumina HiSeq 2500. Through fastp at Q25 and MiXCR, TCRdb rebuilt clones from the public reads, retaining in-frame beta chains. Every distinct CDR3 protein forms one entry, paired with its most common genes and DNA. This sample holds about 200,000 distinct CDR3 sequences; about 13% were observed only once. The top ten hold 15% to 20% of the sample. The source material was blood, either unsorted or a sorted T cell fraction (not recorded which). Receptors were obtained from a male donor with ankylosing spondylitis or in good health (not recorded which).

V gene TRBV29-1 combines with J gene TRBJ2-1; TRBD2 is a possible D gene (6 bases). The CDR3 covers 13 residues. Germline V gene lookup returns CDR1 SQVTM and CDR2 ANQGSEA. Trimming removed 3 bases from V and 6 bases from J, with 12 bases in between. For the CDR3, the DNA is TGCAGCGTTGAGAGAGTAGCGGTCAATGAGCAGTTCTTC. This sequence encodes CSVERVAVNEQFF.

This clonotype was seen a handful of times. The chain carries TRBV7-2 and TRBJ2-3; 12 bases map to TRBD2. This CDR3 region has 17 residues. The V segment lost 2 bases and the J segment 5 bases; nucleotides outside the gene matches: 8. CDR1 SGHTA and CDR2 FQGNSA come from the germline V gene. The CDR3 coding sequence is TGTGCCAGCAGCTTACAGAACCTAGCGGGGGGGCAAGATACGCAGTATTTT. Translation: CASSLQNLAGGQDTQYF.

This clonotype was seen at least ten times. The chain links TRBV5-1 to TRBJ2-1, with TRBD1 as a possible D gene (5 bases). Germline CDR1 reads SGHRS; CDR2 reads YFSETQ. V lost 0 bases to trimming and J lost 10 bases, with 11 bases between them. The CDR3 loop spans 13 amino acids. The CDR3 protein is CASSLERGREQFF. CDR3 DNA: TGCGCCAGCAGCTTGGAAAGGGGAAGGGAGCAGTTCTTC.

This clonotype occurred many times. This chain uses TRBV5-5 with TRBJ2-1; TRBD1 matches 7 bases. The CDR3 contains 15 residues. CDR1 is SGHKS and CDR2 is YYEKEE in the germline V gene (reference sequence). The V gene end was trimmed by 2 bases and the J gene end by 2 bases; junction bases not matched to a gene: 4. CDR3 loop: CASSFDRVPYNEQFF. In DNA, the CDR3 is TGTGCCAGCAGCTTCGACAGGGTTCCCTACAATGAGCAGTTCTTC. The full variable domain, in which reference TRBV5-5 and TRBJ2-1 provide the parts outside the CDR3, is DAGVTQSPTHLIKTRGQQVTLRCSPISGHKSVSWYQQVLGQGPQFIFQYYEKEERGRGNFPDRFSARQFPNYSSELNVNALLLGDSALYLCASSFDRVPYNEQFFGPGTRLTVL.

Only a few counts were recorded for this clonotype. The rearrangement links TRBV9 to TRBJ2-2, with 15 bases that match TRBD2. Germline values: CDR1 SGDLS, CDR2 YYNGEE. This CDR3 spans 18 amino acids. V lost 2 bases to trimming and J lost 2 bases; unmatched junction nucleotides: 4. This chain's CDR3 is CASSVKGLAGGNTGELFF. The CDR3 DNA reads as TGTGCCAGCAGCGTTAAGGGACTAGCGGGGGGAAACACCGGGGAGCTGTTTTTT. Full variable domain (remainder filled in from reference TRBV9 and TRBJ2-2): DSGVTQTPKHLITATGQRVTLRCSPRSGDLSVYWYQQSLDQGLQFLIQYYNGEERAKGNILERFSAQQFPDLHSELNLSSLELGDSALYFCASSVKGLAGGNTGELFFGEGSRLTVL.

The J gene is TRBJ1-1, the V gene TRBV27; 8 bases line up with TRBD1. CDR1 is MNHEY and CDR2 is SMNVEV in the germline V gene (reference sequence). This CDR3 is built from 13 residues. V shed 8 bases and J 6 bases; nucleotides not matched to a gene: 8. The CDR3 nucleotides are TGTGCCAGCTTCGGGACAGGAGCGTCTGAAGCTTTCTTT. Its translation is CASFGTGASEAFF.

The V and J genes are TRBV15 and TRBJ2-1; TRBD2 matches at 11 bases. Per germline, CDR1 LNHNV and CDR2 YYDKDF (reference sequence). V shed 3 bases and J 9 bases; nucleotides not matched to a gene: 16. The CDR3 sequence is 18 residues long. CDR3 region: CATSRTGLAGGYPSEQFF. CDR3 sequence (DNA): TGTGCCACCAGCAGGACGGGGCTAGCGGGGGGATACCCGAGTGAGCAGTTCTTC.

The chain links TRBV27 to TRBJ1-1; tentative D call: TRBD1 (6 bases). The CDR3 extends over 14 amino acids. V was cut by 2 bases and J by 10 bases, with 17 bases left in between. Germline V gene sequence: CDR1 MNHEY, CDR2 SMNVEV (reference sequence). The CDR3 nucleotides read TGTGCCAGCAGTTTAGAACTGACAGGCGGGGGAGCTTTCTTT. The encoded protein is CASSLELTGGGAFF.

The J gene is TRBJ2-5, the V gene TRBV13; no clear D. CDR3 size: 15 residues. CDR1 is PRHDT and CDR2 is FYEKMQ in the germline V gene (reference sequence). Trimming took 1 base from V and 0 from J, leaving 9 bases between them. CDR3 coding DNA: TGTGCCAGCAGCTTAGAGGATACGGACCAAGAGACCCAGTACTTC. Translating gives CASSLEDTDQETQYF.

The sample holds a few counts of this clonotype. The V gene is TRBV7-6, the J gene TRBJ1-6; TRBD1 matches at 7 bases. The V segment lost 3 bases and the J segment 9 bases; nucleotides outside the gene matches: 5. The CDR3 consists of 14 residues. From germline, CDR1 is SGHVS and CDR2 FNYEAQ. CDR3: CASSLAGGSSPLHF. CDR3 in DNA: TGTGCCAGCAGCTTGGCAGGGGGTAGTTCACCCCTCCACTTT.

This chain links TRBV12-3 or TRBV12-4 with TRBJ2-3; 13 bases agree with TRBD2. V shed 4 bases and J 4 bases; nucleotides not matched to a gene: 2. The CDR3 has 15 residues. The CDR3 bases are TGTGCCAGCAGTTCGACTAGCGGGAGGCCAGATACGCAGTATTTT. It translates to CASSSTSGRPDTQYF.

This clonotype has just a few counts. This sequence joins TRBV5-1 and TRBJ2-1, with D tentatively TRBD1 or TRBD2 (5 bases each). The ends were cut back, 4 bases at V and 0 bases at J, with 11 bases in the middle. The CDR3 totals 15 residues. The V gene's germline CDR1 is SGHRS and CDR2 YFSETQ. CDR3 loop: CASSTGTSSYNEQFF. The CDR3 DNA sequence: TGCGCCAGCAGCACCGGGACGAGCTCCTACAATGAGCAGTTCTTC.

J is TRBJ2-3 and V is TRBV7-9, with 8 bases lining up with TRBD2. V was clipped by 6 bases and J by 4 bases; unmatched bases: 6. CDR3 length equals 14 residues. CDR1 and CDR2 (germline): SEHNR, FQNEAQ (reference sequence). The CDR3 DNA follows: TGTGCCAGCAGGGCGGGGGGCAATCCAGATACGCAGTATTTT. This sequence encodes CASRAGGNPDTQYF. Full variable domain (missing parts from reference TRBV7-9 and TRBJ2-3): DTGVSQNPRHKITKRGQNVTFRCDPISEHNRLYWYRQTLGQGPEFLTYFQNEAQLEKSRLLSDRFSAERPKGSFSTLEIQRTEQGDSAMYLCASRAGGNPDTQYFGPGTRLTVL.

This chain connects TRBV19 to TRBJ1-1, with D tentatively TRBD1 (5 bases). The CDR3 has 13 residues. The germline V gene encodes CDR1 LNHDA and CDR2 SQIVND (reference sequence). V lost 5 bases and J lost 5, with 12 bases in between. The chain's CDR3 is CASSPWEGTEAFF. Here the CDR3 DNA reads TGTGCCAGTAGTCCCTGGGAGGGGACTGAAGCTTTCTTT.

This chain links TRBV11-2 with TRBJ2-1; maybe TRBD2 (6 bases). CDR1 and CDR2 (germline): SGHAT, FQNNGV. The CDR3 runs to 13 residues. Trimming left V 6 bases short and J 9 bases short, with 15 bases between. The CDR3 DNA reads as TGTGCCAGCAGTCCTACCGGGGGTGCTGAGCAGTTCTTC. Amino acid sequence: CASSPTGGAEQFF.